Listed below are T cell receptor beta chains from one sample, sequenced in a study of beta chain features in type 1 diabetes. TCRdb's copy holds only in-frame clones and misses some; the assay was immunoSEQ multiplex PCR. Of about 110,000 clones listed, about 40% are singletons. The sequenced sample consisted of stem cell memory CD4+ T cells from blood. The receptor set was obtained from a woman younger than 30 in good health. Each CDR3 is given with its conserved first and last residue. The D gene is left open where the match is weak. The size entry is marked missing in some rows and otherwise reads once, few, many or a size class.

V	D	size	J	CDR3
TRBV2	NA	NA	TRBJ2-3	CASSEATGADTQYF
TRBV4-3	NA	few	TRBJ1-1	CASSQDSDEAFF
TRBV28	NA	NA	TRBJ1-1	CASSLGGADTEAFF
TRBV27	TRBD1	NA	TRBJ2-1	CASSPTGTGSHEQFF
TRBV5-4	TRBD1	NA	TRBJ1-1	CASSVDRVGTEAFF
TRBV4-1	NA	NA	NA	CASSQARGHLYEQYF
TRBV18	TRBD1	NA	TRBJ2-5	CASSPYDRVSTQYF
TRBV19	NA	NA	TRBJ2-2	CASSIGGHKTGELFF
TRBV11-2	TRBD1	NA	TRBJ2-1	CASSPAGDRGVNEQFF
TRBV28	NA	NA	TRBJ2-1	CASSLSPYNEQFF
TRBV28	TRBD1	few	TRBJ2-7	CASSLWTGTELVAEQYF
TRBV5-1	NA	NA	TRBJ2-7	CASSLDGISYEQYF
TRBV5-4	TRBD2	few	TRBJ2-1	CASSSKAGGPREQFF
TRBV11-2	TRBD2	NA	TRBJ2-1	CASSLASGSLDEQFF
TRBV19	TRBD2	NA	TRBJ2-3	CASTAWASGSRADTQYF
TRBV7-9	TRBD2	NA	TRBJ2-7	CASSLARTSGSSYEQYF
TRBV12-5	TRBD2	NA	TRBJ2-1	CASGLDSSGRGFANEQFF
TRBV19	TRBD2	NA	TRBJ2-7	CASSIDRRLAQDEQYF